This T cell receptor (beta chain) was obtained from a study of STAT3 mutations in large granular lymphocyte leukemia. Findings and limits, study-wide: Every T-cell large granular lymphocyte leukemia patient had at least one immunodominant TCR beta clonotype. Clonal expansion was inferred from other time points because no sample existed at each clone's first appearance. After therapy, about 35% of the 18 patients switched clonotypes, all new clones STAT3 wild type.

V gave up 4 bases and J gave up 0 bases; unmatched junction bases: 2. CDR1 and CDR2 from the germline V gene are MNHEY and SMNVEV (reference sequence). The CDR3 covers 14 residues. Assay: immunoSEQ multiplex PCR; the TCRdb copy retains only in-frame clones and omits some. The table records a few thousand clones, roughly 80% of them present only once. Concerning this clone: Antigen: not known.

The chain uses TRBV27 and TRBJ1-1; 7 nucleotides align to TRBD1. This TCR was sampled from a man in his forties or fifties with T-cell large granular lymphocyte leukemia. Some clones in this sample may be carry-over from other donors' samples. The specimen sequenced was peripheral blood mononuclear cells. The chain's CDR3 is CASSSGQVNTEAFF. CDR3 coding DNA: TGTGCCAGCAGTTCCGGACAGGTGAACACTGAAGCTTTCTTT.